This T cell receptor beta chain was identified in a study of blood T cell repertoires in COVID-19. About the study: COVID-19 samples, acute and convalescent, were from the United States, Italy and Spain. T cells, B-cell-depleted T cells, or PBMCs supplied cDNA or gDNA.

The CDR3 runs 16 residues. V lost 4 bases to trimming and J lost 2 bases; unmatched junction nucleotides: 9. As processed by the authors: Amplification with reference gene primers provided the estimates of nucleated cell counts. The assay was immunoSEQ multiplex PCR, and TCRdb's table has in-frame clones only and misses some. V and J calls plus clone size are reproduced from that table; the DNA served to infer D and trimming. Of 64,000 or so clones listed, more than 60% are singletons. This clone was detected only once. The sequence was collected from a human donor in a cohort sampled during active COVID-19. Sequencing used peripheral blood. The rearrangement links TRBV5-3 to TRBJ1-3; 7 bases agree with TRBD1. TRBV5-3 is an ORF, and what it does is uncertain. In DNA, the CDR3 is TGTGCCAGAAGCCTGGAGGGGGCAGTGGCTGGAAACACCATATATTTT. This sequence encodes CARSLEGAVAGNTIYF.